This T cell receptor (beta chain) came from a study of blood T cell repertoires in COVID-19. Across the study: The United States, Italy and Spain provided the acute and convalescent COVID-19 samples.

Participant age was roughly 18 to 90 years, and participants resided in fewer than 25 US areas. Source study methods: It was from reference gene primer amplification that nucleated cell counts were estimated. Data came from immunoSEQ multiplex PCR; TCRdb stores just in-frame clones and leaves some out. D and trimming come from the DNA, and the V and J calls and clone size come from that table. The sample includes approximately 270,000 clones, approximately 91% of them seen just once. CDR3 length equals 14 residues. V lost 6 bases and J 6 bases, leaving 15 bases between the germline ends. From germline, CDR1 is LNHDA and CDR2 SQIVND (reference sequence).

This sequence joins TRBV19 and TRBJ1-5; D may be TRBD1 (6 bases). The sequenced sample consisted of PBMCs or T cells enriched from blood (not recorded which). The TCR was taken from a human donor in a cohort exposed to, infected with or recovered from COVID-19 (not recorded which). The donor label of this sample is uncertain. CDR3 region: CASRHTGLGQPQHF. The CDR3 nucleotides are TGTGCCAGTAGGCATACAGGGCTCGGTCAGCCCCAGCATTTT.